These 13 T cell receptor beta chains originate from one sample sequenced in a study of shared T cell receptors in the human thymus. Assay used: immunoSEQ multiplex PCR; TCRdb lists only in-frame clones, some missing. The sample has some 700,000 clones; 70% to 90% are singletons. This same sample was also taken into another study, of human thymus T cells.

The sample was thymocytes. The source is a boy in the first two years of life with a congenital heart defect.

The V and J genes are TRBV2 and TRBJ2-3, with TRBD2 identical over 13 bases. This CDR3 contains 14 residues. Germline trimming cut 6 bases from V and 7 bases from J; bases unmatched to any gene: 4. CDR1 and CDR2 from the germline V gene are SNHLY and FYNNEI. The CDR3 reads CASRPGTSGNTQYF. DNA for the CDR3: TGTGCCAGCAGACCCGGGACTAGCGGGAATACGCAGTATTTT.

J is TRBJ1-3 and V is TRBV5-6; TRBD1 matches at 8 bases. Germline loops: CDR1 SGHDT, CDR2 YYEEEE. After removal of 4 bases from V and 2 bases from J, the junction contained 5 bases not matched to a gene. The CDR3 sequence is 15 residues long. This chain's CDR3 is CASSAATGAGNTIYF. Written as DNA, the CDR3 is TGTGCCAGCAGCGCGGCGACAGGGGCTGGAAACACCATATATTTT.

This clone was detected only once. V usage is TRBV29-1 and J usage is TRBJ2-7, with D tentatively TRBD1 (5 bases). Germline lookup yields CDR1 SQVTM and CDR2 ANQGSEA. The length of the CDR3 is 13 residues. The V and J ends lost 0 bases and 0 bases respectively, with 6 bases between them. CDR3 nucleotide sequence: TGCAGCGTTGAAGATGACAGCTCCTACGAGCAGTACTTC. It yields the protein CSVEDDSSYEQYF.

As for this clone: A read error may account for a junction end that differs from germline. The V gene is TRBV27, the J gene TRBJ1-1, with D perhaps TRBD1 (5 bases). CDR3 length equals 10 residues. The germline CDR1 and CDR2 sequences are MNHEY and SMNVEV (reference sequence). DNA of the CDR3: TGCTCTCCGGGGGGAGGTGAAGCTTTCTTT. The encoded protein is CSPGGGEAFF.

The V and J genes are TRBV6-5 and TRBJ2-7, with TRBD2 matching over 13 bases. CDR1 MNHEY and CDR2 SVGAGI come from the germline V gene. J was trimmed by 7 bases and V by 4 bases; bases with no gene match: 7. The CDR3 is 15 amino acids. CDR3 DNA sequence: TGTGCCAGCAGTTCTCTCCCGGGACTAGCGGGAGAGCAGTACTTC. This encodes CASSSLPGLAGEQYF.

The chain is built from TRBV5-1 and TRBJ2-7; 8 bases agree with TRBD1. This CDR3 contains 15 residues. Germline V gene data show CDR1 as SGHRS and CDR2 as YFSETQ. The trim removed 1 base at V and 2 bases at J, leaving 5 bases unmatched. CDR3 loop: CASSLRDRFAYEQYF. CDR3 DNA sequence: TGCGCCAGCAGCTTGCGGGACAGGTTCGCCTACGAGCAGTACTTC.

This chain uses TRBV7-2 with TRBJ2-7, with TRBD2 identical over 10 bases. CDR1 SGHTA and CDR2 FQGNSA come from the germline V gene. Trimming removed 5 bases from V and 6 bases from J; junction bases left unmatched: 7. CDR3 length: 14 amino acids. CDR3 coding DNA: TGTGCCAGCAGCCATAGCGGGAGGAAAGGCGAGCAGTACTTC. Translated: CASSHSGRKGEQYF.

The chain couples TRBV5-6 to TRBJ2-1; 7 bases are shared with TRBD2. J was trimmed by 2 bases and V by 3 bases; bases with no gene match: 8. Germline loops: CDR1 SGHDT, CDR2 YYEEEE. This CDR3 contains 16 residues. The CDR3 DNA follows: TGTGCCAGCAGCTCCAGGGCGGGAGATACCTACAATGAGCAGTTCTTC. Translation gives CASSSRAGDTYNEQFF.

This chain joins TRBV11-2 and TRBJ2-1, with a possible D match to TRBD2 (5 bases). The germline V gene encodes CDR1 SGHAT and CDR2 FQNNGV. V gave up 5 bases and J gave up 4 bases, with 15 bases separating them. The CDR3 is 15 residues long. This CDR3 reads CASSPPEAEYNEQFF. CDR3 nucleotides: TGTGCCAGCAGCCCCCCGGAAGCGGAGTACAATGAGCAGTTCTTC.

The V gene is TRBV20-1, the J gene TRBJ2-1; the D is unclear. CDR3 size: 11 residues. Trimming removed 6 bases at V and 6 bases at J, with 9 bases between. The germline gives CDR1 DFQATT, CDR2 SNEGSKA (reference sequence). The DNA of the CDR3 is TGCAGTGCCGCGGATCCCAATGAGCAGTTCTTC. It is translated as CSAADPNEQFF.

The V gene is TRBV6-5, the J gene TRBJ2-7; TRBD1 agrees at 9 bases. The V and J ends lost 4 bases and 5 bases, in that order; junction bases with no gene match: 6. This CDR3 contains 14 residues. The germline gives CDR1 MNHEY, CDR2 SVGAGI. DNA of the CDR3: TGTGCCAGCAGTTTTCGGGGACAGGGACACGAGCAGTACTTC. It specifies CASSFRGQGHEQYF.

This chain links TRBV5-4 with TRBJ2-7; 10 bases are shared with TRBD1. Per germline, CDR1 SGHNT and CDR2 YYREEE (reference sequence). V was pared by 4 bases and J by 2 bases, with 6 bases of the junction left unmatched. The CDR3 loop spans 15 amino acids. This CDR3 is CASSTGTGDTYEQYF. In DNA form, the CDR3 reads TGTGCCAGCAGCACCGGGACAGGGGACACCTACGAGCAGTACTTC. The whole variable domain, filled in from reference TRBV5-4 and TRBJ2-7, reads ETGVTQSPTHLIKTRGQQVTLRCSSQSGHNTVSWYQQALGQGPQFIFQYYREEENGRGNFPPRFSGLQFPNYSSELNVNALELDDSALYLCASSTGTGDTYEQYFGPGTRLTVT.

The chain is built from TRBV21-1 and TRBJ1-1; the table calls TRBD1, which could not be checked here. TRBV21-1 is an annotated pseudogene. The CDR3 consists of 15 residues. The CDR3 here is CASSKRGHPSTEAFF. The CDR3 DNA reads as TGTGCCAGCAGCAAAAGGGGCCATCCGAGCACTGAAGCTTTCTTT.